The entry that follows covers one T cell receptor (beta chain) sequence. Antigen specificity is unknown. The V and J ends lost 2 bases and 3 bases respectively, with 11 bases between them. This CDR3 contains 14 residues. Germline CDR1 is SGHTA and CDR2 is FQGTGA. This sample is part of a study of T cell repertoires in cytomegalovirus infection. The overall study: HLA-B-restricted CMV epitopes that are well studied, plus recently identified HLA-C-restricted ones, were used by the study. TCR beta signatures that were public indicated CMV infection and matching HLA type.

TCRdb passed the reads through MiXCR, listing each CDR3 protein once. Among 400,000 to 600,000 distinct CDR3 sequences, under 55% were seen once, and the ten largest hold around two fifths. Study-wide results and limits: Dominating the ex vivo response were HLA-C-restricted CMV-specific TCR beta clonotypes. The study identified carriers of CMV plus the relevant HLA from cumulative public TCR beta family frequency.

The sample was cultured PBMCs, taken from culture after CMV antigen stimulation. The chain uses TRBV7-3 and TRBJ2-7; D tentatively reads TRBD1 or TRBD2 (5 bases each). The sequence derives from a human donor in good health (CMV status not recorded). Some clones in this sample may be carry-over from other donors' samples. The CDR3 protein is CASSLGGDLYEQYF. DNA of the CDR3: TGTGCCAGCAGCTTAGGTGGGGACCTCTACGAGCAGTACTTC. Full variable domain (rest looked up from reference TRBV7-3 and TRBJ2-7): GAGVSQTPSNKVTEKGKYVELRCDPISGHTALYWYRQSLGQGPEFLIYFQGTGAADDSGLPNDRFFAVRPEGSVSTLKIQRTERGDSAVYLCASSLGGDLYEQYFGPGTRLTVT.